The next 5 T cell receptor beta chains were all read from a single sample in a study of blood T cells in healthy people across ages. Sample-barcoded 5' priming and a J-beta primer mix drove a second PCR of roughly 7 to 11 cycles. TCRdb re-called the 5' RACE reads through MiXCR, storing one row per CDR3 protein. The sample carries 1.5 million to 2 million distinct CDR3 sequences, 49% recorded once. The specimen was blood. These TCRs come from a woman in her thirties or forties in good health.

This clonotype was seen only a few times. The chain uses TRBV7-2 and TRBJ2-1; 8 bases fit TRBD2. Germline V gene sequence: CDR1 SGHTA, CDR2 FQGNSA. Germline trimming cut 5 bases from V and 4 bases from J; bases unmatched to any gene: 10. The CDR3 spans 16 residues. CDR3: CASSPHVGLEYNEQFF. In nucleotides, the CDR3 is TGTGCCAGCAGCCCCCACGTGGGACTAGAGTACAATGAGCAGTTCTTC.

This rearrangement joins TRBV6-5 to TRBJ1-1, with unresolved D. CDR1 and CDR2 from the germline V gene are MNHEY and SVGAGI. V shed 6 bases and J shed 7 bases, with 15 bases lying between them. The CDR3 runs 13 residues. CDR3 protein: CASRGTRPNEAFF. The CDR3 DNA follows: TGTGCCAGCAGGGGAACAAGGCCCAATGAAGCTTTCTTT.

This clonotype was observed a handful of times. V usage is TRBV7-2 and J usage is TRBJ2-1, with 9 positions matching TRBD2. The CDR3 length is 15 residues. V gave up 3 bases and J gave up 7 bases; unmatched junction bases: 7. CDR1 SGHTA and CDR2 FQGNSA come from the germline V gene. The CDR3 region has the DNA TGTGCCAGCAGCTTTCGGGCGGGGGGGCCAAATGAGCAGTTCTTC. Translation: CASSFRAGGPNEQFF.

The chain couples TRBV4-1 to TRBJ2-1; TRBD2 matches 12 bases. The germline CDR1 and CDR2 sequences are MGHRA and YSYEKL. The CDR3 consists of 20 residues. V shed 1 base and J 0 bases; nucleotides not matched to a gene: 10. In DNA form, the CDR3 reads TGCGCCAGCAGCCAAGGGCCAGGAGGACTAGCGGGGAGCTCCTACAATGAGCAGTTCTTC. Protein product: CASSQGPGGLAGSSYNEQFF.

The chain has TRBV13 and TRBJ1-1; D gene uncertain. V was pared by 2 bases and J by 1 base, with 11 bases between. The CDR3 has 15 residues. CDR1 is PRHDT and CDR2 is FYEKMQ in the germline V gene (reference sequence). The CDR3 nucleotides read TGTGCCAGCAGCTTACCTTCGGCCCAGAACACTGAAGCTTTCTTT. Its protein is CASSLPSAQNTEAFF.